Listed below are T cell receptor beta chains from one sample, sequenced in a study of early T cells in non-severe SARS-CoV-2 infection. TCRdb re-derived calls from the 5' RACE reads in MiXCR, one entry per CDR3 protein. The sample contains 30,000 to 40,000 distinct CDR3 sequences, roughly 7.1% of which appear only once. This specimen consisted of whole blood, obtained at baseline. These receptors were taken from an adult who was a healthcare worker with PCR-confirmed SARS-CoV-2 infection or an uninfected control (not recorded which). CDR3s include the opening cysteine and the closing phenylalanine or tryptophan. Each record gives: J gene, V gene, D gene, clone size, CDR3 DNA, CDR3 protein. A D gene is named only where the DNA matches it firmly. The listing skips clone size in some rows; elsewhere it reads once, few, many or a size class.

>TRBJ1-4|TRBV7-8|.|many
TGTGCCAGCAGCTTAATCGGACTTACATCGGTGTTTTTT
CASSLIGLTSVFF
>TRBJ1-4|TRBV6-5|.|many
TGTGCCAGCAGTACAACAGGGTACAATGAAAAACTGTTTTTT
CASSTTGYNEKLFF
>TRBJ1-2|TRBV20-1|.|many
TGCAGTGCTATCATAACTACGGGGGCGCACTATGGCTACACCTTC
CSAIITTGAHYGYTF
>TRBJ2-5|TRBV7-3|.|.
TGTGCCAGCAGCGCGACAGTCCAAGAGACCCAGTACTTC
CASSATVQETQYF
>TRBJ2-2|TRBV28|TRBD1|.
TGTGCCAGCAGTTTATCTCCCAGGGGGTATGGCGGGGAGCTGTTTTTT
CASSLSPRGYGGELFF
>TRBJ1-4|TRBV27|TRBD1|.
TGTGCCAGCAGTTTACGGGGGACAGCGCATTCGGGGGAAAAACTGTTTTTT
CASSLRGTAHSGEKLFF
>TRBJ2-1|TRBV2|.|few
TGTGCCAGCAGTACACCGGAGGCGTTAAGGCAGTTCTTC
CASSTPEALRQFF
>TRBJ2-1|TRBV29-1|.|few
TGCAGCGTTGATAAGGGGAGTTATGACAATGAGCAGTTCTTC
CSVDKGSYDNEQFF
>TRBJ1-5|TRBV4-3|.|many
TGCGCCAGCAGCCAAGATTGGGGGTTGAGAAATCAGCCCCAGCATTTT
CASSQDWGLRNQPQHF
>TRBJ1-2|TRBV28|.|few
TGTGCCAGCGGGGCAGTACATGGCTACACCTTC
CASGAVHGYTF
>TRBJ1-2|TRBV7-3|TRBD1|many
TGTGCCAGCCCCCGTCAAGGGGGGGACAGCCTTTCTAACTATGGCTACACCTTC
CASPRQGGDSLSNYGYTF
>TRBJ2-7|TRBV20-1|.|many
TGCAGTGCTAGCCGCAGGACGGACGAGCAGTACTTC
CSASRRTDEQYF
>TRBJ2-1|TRBV28|.|many
TGTGCCAGCGGGAGAGCCCAAATATACAATGAGCAGTTCTTC
CASGRAQIYNEQFF
>TRBJ2-1|TRBV2|.|many
TGTGCCAGCAGTGACGCTCAGGTTCTTTCAAATGAGCAGTTCTTC
CASSDAQVLSNEQFF
>TRBJ1-5|TRBV12-3/TRBV12-4|.|many
TGTGCCAGCAGTTTAGACAGGGATCAGCCCCAGCATTTT
CASSLDRDQPQHF
>TRBJ2-7|TRBV29-1|TRBD1|many
TGCAGCGTTGAGAGGACAGGGTCCTACGAGCAGTACTTC
CSVERTGSYEQYF
>TRBJ2-7|TRBV6-6|.|many
TGTGCCAGCAGACAGACAGCTTTCAGGGAAAACGAGCAGTACTTC
CASRQTAFRENEQYF
>TRBJ2-7|TRBV4-1|TRBD2|.
TGCGCCAGCAGCCCGGGACTAGCCTACGAGCAGTACTTC
CASSPGLAYEQYF
>TRBJ1-1|TRBV7-8|.|.
TGTGCCAGCAGCTTAGACAGGGTGAACACTGAAGCTTTCTTT
CASSLDRVNTEAFF
>TRBJ1-5|TRBV28|TRBD1|medium-sized
TGTGCCAGCAGTCTAGGGACAGGGTCCAATCAGCCCCAGCATTTT
CASSLGTGSNQPQHF
>TRBJ2-1|TRBV10-3|TRBD2|many
TGTGCCATCAGTGCCGGGACTAGCAATGAGCAGTTCTTC
CAISAGTSNEQFF
>TRBJ2-1|TRBV4-2|TRBD2|many
TGTGCCAGCAGCTACGGGGGACTAGCGGGATTCTGGAATGAGCAGTTCTTC
CASSYGGLAGFWNEQFF
>TRBJ2-6|TRBV27|.|.
TGTGCCAGCAGTGCCGAGTCTGGGGCCAACGTCCTGACTTTC
CASSAESGANVLTF
>TRBJ1-3|TRBV29-1|TRBD1|.
TGCAGCGTTGAGACAGGGACTGGAAACACCATATATTTT
CSVETGTGNTIYF
>TRBJ2-2|TRBV4-1|.|many
TGCGCCAGCAGCCAAGATCCAGAGAACACCGGGGAGCTGTTTTTT
CASSQDPENTGELFF
>TRBJ2-1|TRBV7-6|TRBD1|few
TGTGCCAGCAGCTCAAGACAGGGGGCGGGCTACAATGAGCAGTTCTTC
CASSSRQGAGYNEQFF
>TRBJ2-3|TRBV28|.|many
TGTGCCAGCAGGGACCTGGGCAACACAGATACGCAGTATTTT
CASRDLGNTDTQYF
>TRBJ2-7|TRBV29-1|.|few
TGCAGCGTTGAAGATTTCTCCCCAGGGGTCGGCGAGCAGTACTTC
CSVEDFSPGVGEQYF
>TRBJ1-4|TRBV27|.|.
TGTGCCAGCAGTTTATCGAGATACCATAATGAAAAACTGTTTTTT
CASSLSRYHNEKLFF
>TRBJ1-5|TRBV19|TRBD1|many
TGTGCCAGTAGTATATCGACAGGGGGCCTCAATCAGCCCCAGCATTTT
CASSISTGGLNQPQHF
>TRBJ1-1|TRBV29-1|.|few
TGCAGCGGGACAACGAACACTGAAGCTTTCTTT
CSGTTNTEAFF
>TRBJ2-1|TRBV5-6|TRBD1|.
TGTGCCAGCTCCTTCGTGGGACAGGGGGTTAGCAGTGAGCAGTTCTTC
CASSFVGQGVSSEQFF
>TRBJ1-1|TRBV27|.|many
TGTGCCAGCAGTTTATCGGGGGGCGCTGAAGCTTTCTTT
CASSLSGGAEAFF
>TRBJ1-1|TRBV4-3|.|.
TGCGCCAGCAGCCAAGAGTGGGGGGGGGCGAGGAACACTGAAGCTTTCTTT
CASSQEWGGARNTEAFF
>TRBJ2-3|TRBV11-2|TRBD2|few
TGTGCCAGCAGCTTATGGGACTACACAGATACGCAGTATTTT
CASSLWDYTDTQYF
>TRBJ2-3|TRBV5-1|.|many
TGCGCCAGCAGCTTGATTCAAGGGAGCGCAGATACGCAGTATTTT
CASSLIQGSADTQYF
>TRBJ2-3|TRBV5-4|.|many
TGTGCCAGCAGCTTCATAGGGGTTGATACGCAGTATTTT
CASSFIGVDTQYF
>TRBJ2-1|TRBV7-6|TRBD2|.
TGTGCCAGCTTGAGCGGGACTAGCGGGTACAATGAGCAGTTCTTC
CASLSGTSGYNEQFF
>TRBJ2-7|TRBV20-1|TRBD1|many
TGCAGTGCCGGACAGGCCAGTACCTACGAGCAGTACTTC
CSAGQASTYEQYF
>TRBJ2-1|TRBV20-1|.|.
TGCAGTGCCGAGGACAATGAGCAGTTCTTC
CSAEDNEQFF
>TRBJ2-1|TRBV7-2|.|medium-sized
TGTGCCAGCACCTTGGGCCGGGGTGAGCAGTTCTTC
CASTLGRGEQFF
>TRBJ2-3|TRBV12-3/TRBV12-4|.|.
TGTGCCAGCAGCCAACGGACCATTAGCACAGATACGCAGTATTTT
CASSQRTISTDTQYF
>TRBJ2-1|TRBV7-3|.|medium-sized
TGTGCCAGCAGCTTAGGGACTTCCAATGAGCAGTTCTTC
CASSLGTSNEQFF
>TRBJ2-6|TRBV7-6|.|.
TGTGCCAGCAGCGCAGGTGGCGGGGCTGGGGCCAACGTCCTGACTTTC
CASSAGGGAGANVLTF
>TRBJ2-1|TRBV5-1|TRBD2|many
TGCGCCAGCAGCTCCGGACTAGCGGGAGTCAATGAGCAGTTCTTC
CASSSGLAGVNEQFF
>TRBJ2-7|TRBV28|.|many
TGTGCCAGCAGTTCAGGGTTCTACGAGCAGTACTTC
CASSSGFYEQYF
>TRBJ1-4|TRBV18|.|many
TGTGCCAGCTCACCGGCACGGCGGGAAAAACTGTTTTTT
CASSPARREKLFF
>TRBJ1-5|TRBV28|TRBD1|medium-sized
TGTGCCAGCAGTTTTTCGGGCAGGGGGGATCAGCCCCAGCATTTT
CASSFSGRGDQPQHF
>TRBJ2-7|TRBV6-2/TRBV6-3|TRBD2|.
TGTGCCAGCAGTTACCCACGGACTAGCGGGAGCCGCACCTCCTACGAGCAGTACTTC
CASSYPRTSGSRTSYEQYF
>TRBJ1-2|TRBV7-2|TRBD1|few
TGTGCCAGCAGCTCCCCCCCGGGACAGAGGGGCTATGGCTACACCTTC
CASSSPPGQRGYGYTF
>TRBJ2-1|TRBV20-1|.|few
TGCAGTGCTAGGCTCGGCGGAAACTACAATGAGCAGTTCTTC
CSARLGGNYNEQFF
>TRBJ1-3|TRBV9|TRBD1|few
TGTGCCAGCAGCGCTCCCACAGGGGCCTCTGGAAACACCATATATTTT
CASSAPTGASGNTIYF
>TRBJ2-2|TRBV11-2|TRBD2|many
TGTGCCAGCAGCTTGGGACTAGCGGTCAAACTTAACACCGGGGAGCTGTTTTTT
CASSLGLAVKLNTGELFF
>TRBJ2-1|TRBV29-1|TRBD1|.
TGCAGCGCATCCCAGGGGGCTAATGAGCAGTTCTTC
CSASQGANEQFF
>TRBJ2-3|TRBV7-2|.|.
TGTGCCAGCAGTTGGGGCCCAGATACGCAGTATTTT
CASSWGPDTQYF